The rows below give T cell receptor beta chains drawn from one sample of a study of blood T cell repertoires in COVID-19. Assay used: immunoSEQ multiplex PCR; TCRdb lists only in-frame clones, some missing. This repertoire shows 130,000 to 150,000 clones, around 72% found once; its top ten account for approximately 2%. Sequencing input: peripheral blood. The receptor set was obtained from a woman aged 55-75 years with acute or convalescent COVID-19. Each CDR3 is given with its conserved first and last residue. The D gene is left open where the match is weak. A row's size may be missing; if present it is once, few, many or a size class.

D: TRBD2; J: TRBJ2-3; V: TRBV3-1/TRBV3-2; size: -; DNA: TGTGCCAGCAGCCAAGCGGTCCTAGCGGGAGCAGATACGCAGTATTTT; CDR3: CASSQAVLAGADTQYF
D: -; J: TRBJ1-4; V: TRBV28; size: -; DNA: TGTGCCAGCAGTCCCCAGGGGTTCGGGTTTGAAAAACTGTTTTTT; CDR3: CASSPQGFGFEKLFF
D: -; J: TRBJ1-1; V: TRBV5-6; size: -; DNA: TGTGCCAGCAGCTTGTACAGGGTAAGAGCCACTGAAGCTTTCTTT; CDR3: CASSLYRVRATEAFF
D: TRBD1; J: TRBJ1-1; V: TRBV12-3/TRBV12-4; size: -; DNA: TGTGCCAGCAGTCACGACAGGGCGATCGCTTTCTTT; CDR3: CASSHDRAIAFF
D: -; J: TRBJ1-2; V: TRBV14; size: few; DNA: TGTGCCAGCAGCCAAGATTTAAACTATGGCTACACCTTC; CDR3: CASSQDLNYGYTF
D: -; J: TRBJ2-5; V: TRBV18; size: once; DNA: TGTGCCAGCTCGCTGACCCCGACAGGAGAGACCCAGTACTTC; CDR3: CASSLTPTGETQYF
D: -; J: TRBJ2-1; V: TRBV4-1; size: -; DNA: TGCGCCAGCAGCCAATACCTCGGGAGTCTATCGGATGAGCAGTTCTTC; CDR3: CASSQYLGSLSDEQFF
D: -; J: TRBJ2-3; V: TRBV6-5; size: -; DNA: TGTGCCAGCAGATCCCCAACAGATACGCAGTATTTT; CDR3: CASRSPTDTQYF
D: TRBD1; J: TRBJ1-1; V: TRBV5-4; size: once; DNA: TGTGCCAGCAGCCGACAGGGAACGACTGAAGCTTTCTTT; CDR3: CASSRQGTTEAFF
D: -; J: TRBJ2-5; V: TRBV3-1/TRBV3-2; size: -; DNA: TGTGCCAGCAGCCCAAGACAGCTCCAAGAGACCCAGTACTTC; CDR3: CASSPRQLQETQYF
D: TRBD2; J: TRBJ2-7; V: TRBV7-8; size: -; DNA: TGTGCCAGCAGCTTTAGCGGGGTGAGCTCCTACGAGCAGTACTTC; CDR3: CASSFSGVSSYEQYF
D: TRBD1; J: TRBJ2-5; V: TRBV10-3; size: once; DNA: TGTGCCATCAGACAGGGGTTAACCCAAGAGACCCAGTACTTC; CDR3: CAIRQGLTQETQYF
D: -; J: TRBJ1-2; V: TRBV6-5; size: -; DNA: TGTGCCAGCAGTAATACAGCTGACTATGGCTACACCTTC; CDR3: CASSNTADYGYTF
D: -; J: TRBJ2-2; V: TRBV7-9; size: -; DNA: TGTGCCAGCAGCCGACGCCGCGCTCGGGGGAACACCGGGGAGCTGTTTTTT; CDR3: CASSRRRARGNTGELFF
D: TRBD1; J: TRBJ2-3; V: TRBV15; size: -; DNA: TGTGCCACCAGCACCATAGGGGGCCCCACAGATACGCAGTATTTT; CDR3: CATSTIGGPTDTQYF
D: -; J: TRBJ2-7; V: TRBV5-5; size: -; DNA: TGTGCCAGCAGCTTGGACAGCCTCTACGAGCAGTACTTC; CDR3: CASSLDSLYEQYF
D: -; J: TRBJ2-7; V: TRBV7-2; size: once; DNA: TGTGCCAGCAGCTTAGCGCCAGGGTCCAGGTCCTACGAGCAGTACTTC; CDR3: CASSLAPGSRSYEQYF
D: TRBD1; J: TRBJ1-1; V: TRBV6-5; size: -; DNA: TGTGCCAGTTTGGGCAGGGGGCAAACTGAAGCTTTCTTT; CDR3: CASLGRGQTEAFF
D: TRBD2; J: TRBJ2-5; V: TRBV30; size: -; DNA: TGTGCCTGGAGTCCCCGAAGACTAGCGGGAGGGGGACCCCAAGAGACCCAGTACTTC; CDR3: CAWSPRRLAGGGPQETQYF
D: -; J: TRBJ2-3; V: TRBV27; size: once; DNA: TGTGCCAGCAGTTTGGTGGGGCTCACAGATACGCAGTATTTT; CDR3: CASSLVGLTDTQYF
D: -; J: TRBJ2-3; V: TRBV7-9; size: -; DNA: TGTGCCAGCAGCTGGGGCGCACAGGAAGATACGCAGTATTTT; CDR3: CASSWGAQEDTQYF
D: -; J: TRBJ1-2; V: TRBV5-1; size: few; DNA: TGCGCCAGCAGGACCGAACGGGGGTCGGGAGGCTACACCTTC; CDR3: CASRTERGSGGYTF
D: -; J: TRBJ2-1; V: TRBV11-2; size: -; DNA: TGTGCCAGCAGCTTAGCCCCGGTGCAGGGGAGTGAGCAGTTCTTC; CDR3: CASSLAPVQGSEQFF
D: -; J: TRBJ2-1; V: TRBV24-1; size: -; DNA: TGTGCCACCTCCCCCGGTCCTTACAATGAGCAGTTCTTC; CDR3: CATSPGPYNEQFF
D: -; J: TRBJ1-4; V: TRBV19; size: few; DNA: TGTGCCAGTAGTTCTAGAGGGACTGGCCCGAAAAGACTGTTTTTT; CDR3: CASSSRGTGPKRLFF
D: TRBD2; J: TRBJ2-1; V: TRBV30; size: -; DNA: TGTGCCTGGATGGAGCGGACTAGCGGCTACAATGAGCAGTTCTTC; CDR3: CAWMERTSGYNEQFF
D: TRBD2; J: TRBJ2-1; V: TRBV2; size: few; DNA: TGTGCCAGCAGTGAGGTGCGTGGGAGCGGGGCGACCCTAAATGAGCAGTTCTTC; CDR3: CASSEVRGSGATLNEQFF
D: -; J: TRBJ2-5; V: TRBV7-9; size: -; DNA: TGTGCCAGCAGCTCGCAGGAAAGCCAAGAGACCCAGTACTTC; CDR3: CASSSQESQETQYF
D: -; J: TRBJ2-1; V: TRBV19; size: -; DNA: TGTGCCAGTAGTATAGGAGGCGGGCTCTCAATGGACTACAATGAGCAGTTCTTC; CDR3: CASSIGGGLSMDYNEQFF
D: -; J: TRBJ2-2; V: TRBV7-3; size: -; DNA: TGTGCCAGCAGCTTACAGGGTCCCACCGGGGAGCTGTTTTTT; CDR3: CASSLQGPTGELFF
D: TRBD2; J: TRBJ2-7; V: TRBV27; size: -; DNA: TGTGCCAGCAGTCGGGACTATACCTACGAGCAGTACTTC; CDR3: CASSRDYTYEQYF
D: TRBD2; J: TRBJ2-5; V: TRBV19; size: -; DNA: TGTGCCAGTAGAAATCGGGGGGTCGAAGAGACCCAGTACTTC; CDR3: CASRNRGVEETQYF
D: TRBD1; J: TRBJ2-1; V: TRBV6-5; size: -; DNA: TGTGCCAGCAGTTACCGACAGGGGGCCCTACTTAAGCAGTTCTTC; CDR3: CASSYRQGALLKQFF
D: -; J: TRBJ1-1; V: TRBV2; size: -; DNA: TGTGCCATTCACCAGGGGAGGAACACTGAAGCTTTCTTT; CDR3: CAIHQGRNTEAFF
D: TRBD2; J: TRBJ2-1; V: TRBV27; size: few; DNA: TGTGCCAGCAAAAGACTAGCGGTTATTGGGAATGAGCAGTTCTTC; CDR3: CASKRLAVIGNEQFF
D: -; J: TRBJ2-7; V: TRBV11-2; size: -; DNA: TGTGCCAGCAGGAGAGGTGGCTACGAGCAGTACTTC; CDR3: CASRRGGYEQYF
D: TRBD2; J: TRBJ2-1; V: TRBV6-4; size: -; DNA: TGTGCCAGGCTGGGACTAGCGGACAATGAGCAGTTCTTC; CDR3: CARLGLADNEQFF
D: -; J: TRBJ2-3; V: TRBV5-1; size: -; DNA: TGCGCCAGCAGCTTGGGGGGGCATCCTACTGATACGCAGTATTTT; CDR3: CASSLGGHPTDTQYF
D: TRBD2; J: TRBJ2-3; V: TRBV2; size: -; DNA: TGTGCCAGCAACGGGAGGGCCACAGATACGCAGTATTTT; CDR3: CASNGRATDTQYF
D: TRBD2; J: TRBJ2-1; V: TRBV9; size: -; DNA: TGTGCCAGCAGCGGAAGCGGGAGGGCTTCCGATGAGCAGTTCTTC; CDR3: CASSGSGRASDEQFF
D: -; J: TRBJ1-2; V: TRBV6-5; size: once; DNA: TGTGCCAGTAAGGACAGTAACTATGGCTACACCTTC; CDR3: CASKDSNYGYTF
D: TRBD2; J: TRBJ2-1; V: TRBV3-1/TRBV3-2; size: -; DNA: TGTGCCAGCAGCCAAGCCCGAACTAGCGGGATGGGTTACAATGAGCAGTTCTTC; CDR3: CASSQARTSGMGYNEQFF
D: TRBD2; J: TRBJ2-1; V: TRBV27; size: -; DNA: TGTGCCAGCAGTTTCGGAGCGGGAGGAGTCAATGAGCAGTTCTTC; CDR3: CASSFGAGGVNEQFF